Below, 27 T cell receptor beta chains from the same sample are listed, as sequenced in a study of blood T cells in healthy people across ages. PCR was performed a second time for about 7 to 11 cycles using a sample-barcoded 5' primer and a J-beta primer mix. TCRdb independently ran MiXCR on the 5' RACE reads; one entry per CDR3 protein. The repertoire consists of 550,000 to 750,000 distinct CDR3 sequences, with around 21% occurring once and the leading ten covering 3% to 4.5%. The specimen sequenced was blood. Receptors originate from a man aged 65 to 79 in good health.

The rearrangement uses TRBV7-9 and TRBJ1-6; possibly TRBD1 for D (5 bases). The CDR3 sequence is 11 residues long. Trimming took off 3 bases at V and 17 bases at J, with 11 bases between the two ends. Germline values: CDR1 SEHNR, CDR2 FQNEAQ (reference sequence). As DNA, the CDR3 is TGTGCCAGCAGCTTCGACAGTGACGTCCACTTT. Its protein is CASSFDSDVHF.

Ten or more counts support this clonotype. V gene TRBV15 combines with J gene TRBJ2-3; TRBD2 matches at 9 bases. J was trimmed by 6 bases and V by 3 bases; bases with no gene match: 7. This CDR3 is built from 15 residues. The germline CDR1 and CDR2 sequences are LNHNV and YYDKDF (reference sequence). The CDR3 reads CATSSASGKFDTQYF. CDR3 in DNA: TGTGCCACCAGCAGTGCTAGCGGGAAGTTCGATACGCAGTATTTT. The complete variable domain, with remaining parts taken from reference TRBV15 and TRBJ2-3, reads DAMVIQNPRYQVTQFGKPVTLSCSQTLNHNVMYWYQQKSSQAPKLLFHYYDKDFNNEADTPDNFQSRRPNTSFCFLDIRSPGLGDTAMYLCATSSASGKFDTQYFGPGTRLTVL.

The chain links TRBV5-1 to TRBJ2-3; possibly TRBD1 for D (6 bases). This CDR3 has 19 residues. Per the germline V gene, CDR1 is SGHRS and CDR2 is YFSETQ. V gave up 2 bases and J gave up 4 bases, with 26 bases separating them. The CDR3 DNA is TGCGCCAGCAGCTTCACATTAACTCCGAGTGGACAGTCCCCAGATACGCAGTATTTT. Translation: CASSFTLTPSGQSPDTQYF.

The chain links TRBV3-1 to TRBJ2-1; D not resolved. The CDR3 length is 14 residues. Germline CDR1 LGHDT, CDR2 YNNKEL (reference sequence). The V end was cut by 3 bases, the J end by 3 bases, with 9 bases between. CDR3 loop: CASSQNGDYNEQFF. DNA of the CDR3: TGTGCCAGCAGCCAGAATGGGGACTACAATGAGCAGTTCTTC.

This clonotype was detected many times. The chain combines TRBV13 with TRBJ2-1; no clear D gene. The V end lost 6 bases, the J end lost 5 bases, and 8 bases lay between the germline ends. CDR1 is PRHDT and CDR2 is FYEKMQ in the germline V gene (reference sequence). The CDR3 loop spans 12 amino acids. The CDR3 is CASSRQNNEQFF. CDR3 bases: TGTGCCAGCAGTCGTCAAAACAATGAGCAGTTCTTC.

This clonotype was observed a few times. V and J are TRBV7-9 and TRBJ2-7; D ambiguous. Trimming took off 1 base at V and 7 bases at J, with 14 bases between the two ends. CDR1 SEHNR and CDR2 FQNEAQ come from the germline V gene (reference sequence). The CDR3 is 14 amino acids. As DNA, the CDR3 is TGTGCCAGCAGCTTAGATGTTTTGTCTGGGGAGCAGTACTTC. Amino acid sequence: CASSLDVLSGEQYF.

The chain carries TRBV5-1 and TRBJ2-1, with TRBD2 identical over 7 bases. Germline V gene data show CDR1 as SGHRS and CDR2 as YFSETQ. The CDR3 length is 17 residues. Trimming took 3 bases from V and 5 from J; bases not matched to a gene: 14. The CDR3 DNA follows: TGCGCCAGCAGCTATGATTGGCGGGAGAGAGACCACAATGAGCAGTTCTTC. Protein sequence: CASSYDWRERDHNEQFF.

This clonotype was detected only a few times. The chain combines TRBV29-1 with TRBJ2-7; 8 nucleotides line up with TRBD1. The V and J ends lost 7 bases and 1 base, in that order; junction bases with no gene match: 6. Germline V gene sequence: CDR1 SQVTM, CDR2 ANQGSEA. This CDR3 region has 13 residues. CDR3 sequence (DNA): TGCAGCGCGGCACGGGACAGGTCCTACGAGCAGTACTTC. Translating it yields CSAARDRSYEQYF.

V is TRBV7-3 and J is TRBJ2-1, with TRBD2 matching 12 bases. CDR3 length: 19 amino acids. Germline assignment: CDR1 SGHTA and CDR2 FQGTGA. V was pared by 1 base and J by 7 bases, with 14 bases of the junction left unmatched. CDR3 in amino acids: CASSLSGYISSGRGNEQFF. The CDR3 coding sequence is TGTGCCAGCAGCTTAAGCGGTTACATTTCTAGCGGGAGGGGGAATGAGCAGTTCTTC. Looking up the rest from reference TRBV7-3 and TRBJ2-1 gives the full variable domain: GAGVSQTPSNKVTEKGKYVELRCDPISGHTALYWYRQSLGQGPEFLIYFQGTGAADDSGLPNDRFFAVRPEGSVSTLKIQRTERGDSAVYLCASSLSGYISSGRGNEQFFGPGTRLTVL.

This clonotype was detected a few times. The chain recombines TRBV7-2 with TRBJ2-7; 10 bases match TRBD1. Looked up from germline, CDR1 is SGHTA and CDR2 is FQGNSA. Trimming removed 1 base from V and 3 bases from J; junction bases left unmatched: 3. This CDR3 contains 15 residues. The CDR3 bases are TGTGCCAGCAGCTTAGAGGGACAGGGGAACTACGAGCAGTACTTC. Its translation is CASSLEGQGNYEQYF.

The sample holds a few counts of this clonotype. This chain connects TRBV6-2 or TRBV6-3 to TRBJ1-1; D gene unclear. The germline V gene encodes CDR1 MNHEY and CDR2 SVGEGT. Between the trimmed V and J ends, which lost 8 bases and 0 bases, there was a span of 7 bases. The CDR3 spans 12 residues. CDR3 sequence reads: CASGRMNTEAFF. CDR3 nucleotides: TGTGCCAGCGGAAGAATGAACACTGAAGCTTTCTTT.

This clonotype was picked up a small number of times. The rearrangement uses TRBV20-1 and TRBJ2-7; TRBD1 is a possible D gene (5 bases). The CDR3 is 15 residues long. Trimming cost V 0 bases and J 0 bases, with 12 bases left between them. The germline gives CDR1 DFQATT, CDR2 SNEGSKA (reference sequence). The DNA for the CDR3 is TGCAGTGCTAGAGATCACGGGCAGGGCTCCTACGAGCAGTACTTC. Its translation is CSARDHGQGSYEQYF.

This clonotype turned up a few times. This rearrangement joins TRBV14 to TRBJ2-3; 10 nucleotides match TRBD2. This CDR3 region has 17 residues. The trim removed 1 base at V and 0 bases at J, leaving 4 bases unmatched. Germline V CDR1 and CDR2: SGHDN, FVKESK. CDR3 sequence reads: CASSQGRTSGSTDTQYF. The CDR3 DNA reads as TGTGCCAGCAGCCAAGGCAGGACTAGCGGAAGCACAGATACGCAGTATTTT.

The gene calls are TRBV5-5 and TRBJ1-4; no definite D call. The CDR3 extends over 13 amino acids. Deletions cut 3 bases from V and 4 bases from J, with 7 bases between. Germline V gives CDR1 SGHKS, CDR2 YYEKEE (reference sequence). This chain's CDR3 is CASSSQLNEKLFF. The CDR3 DNA is TGTGCCAGCAGCTCACAACTTAATGAAAAACTGTTTTTT.

This clonotype was observed at least ten times. The CDR3, as DNA: TGCGCCAGCAGGCTACTAGCGGGAGGTGGCAATGAGCAGTTCTTC. Its protein product is CASRLLAGGGNEQFF. The J gene is TRBJ2-5, the V gene TRBV5-1, with 12 bases that match TRBD2. The closer fit of TRBJ2-1 to the DNA end suggests the J call may be wrong. CDR3 size: 15 residues. CDR1 and CDR2 from the germline V gene are SGHRS and YFSETQ.

This clonotype was seen a few times. The genes are TRBV4-2 and TRBJ1-1, with 8 bases aligning to TRBD1. With 1 base clipped from V and 5 bases from J, the junction kept 6 bases outside the gene matches. The CDR3 runs 15 residues. CDR1 and CDR2 (germline): LGHNA, YNFKEQ. The CDR3 spells CASSQVGQGVTEAFF. In nucleotides, the CDR3 is TGTGCCAGCAGCCAAGTCGGACAGGGAGTTACTGAAGCTTTCTTT.

The rearrangement links TRBV18 to TRBJ2-5; D gene unclear. V was pared by 4 bases and J by 0 bases, with 9 bases between. The CDR3 spans 14 residues. Germline CDR1 is KGHSH and CDR2 is LQKENI. DNA of the CDR3: TGTGCCAGCTCACGCCAGGCGTACCAAGAGACCCAGTACTTC. This gives the protein CASSRQAYQETQYF.

The gene calls are TRBV12-3 or TRBV12-4 and TRBJ2-5; D is possibly TRBD2 (6 bases). Matching the DNA end better, TRBJ2-7 makes the J call doubtful. CDR3 length: 14 residues. The CDR3 region is CASSSYSGTYEQYF. The CDR3 DNA sequence: TGTGCCAGCAGTTCCTATAGCGGAACCTACGAGCAGTACTTC.

The V gene is TRBV6-5, the J gene TRBJ1-5; TRBD1 aligns across 7 bases. The germline gives CDR1 MNHEY, CDR2 SVGAGI. The trim removed 6 bases at V and 2 bases at J, leaving 7 bases unmatched. This CDR3 comprises 15 residues. In DNA form, the CDR3 reads TGTGCCAGCAGCAAACGACAGGGCCGCAATCAGCCCCAGCATTTT. It encodes CASSKRQGRNQPQHF.

The chain joins TRBV2 to TRBJ1-4, with 8 positions matching TRBD1. Germline CDR1 reads SNHLY; CDR2 reads FYNNEI. CDR3 length: 15 residues. Losses at the gene ends were 8 bases for V and 8 bases for J; bases not matched to a gene: 13. The CDR3 bases are TGTGCCAGCTTTCCGGACAGGGAAGCGAGAGAAAAACTGTTTTTT. It yields the protein CASFPDREAREKLFF.

The chain joins TRBV28 to TRBJ2-3; TRBD2 aligns across 8 bases. The CDR3 consists of 16 residues. Trimming removed 4 bases from V and 2 bases from J; junction bases left unmatched: 8. The germline V gene encodes CDR1 MDHEN and CDR2 SYDVKM. In DNA form, the CDR3 reads TGTGCCAGCAGTTCCCCGGGGGGGGCCCACACAGATACGCAGTATTTT. Amino acid sequence: CASSSPGGAHTDTQYF.

The rearrangement uses TRBV9 and TRBJ2-3, with TRBD1 matching over 11 bases. The junction had 4 bases not matched to a gene; V was cut back by 1 base and J by 6 bases. Per the germline V gene, CDR1 is SGDLS and CDR2 is YYNGEE. The CDR3 contains 15 residues. CDR3 bases: TGTGCCAGCAGCGTAACAGGACAGGGGGCCGATACGCAGTATTTT. It specifies CASSVTGQGADTQYF.

V gene TRBV28 combines with J gene TRBJ2-5; 13 bases fit TRBD2. Near its end, the DNA agrees better with TRBJ2-1, so the J call may be wrong. This CDR3 has 16 residues. The germline CDR1 and CDR2 sequences are MDHEN and SYDVKM. CDR3 sequence reads: CASSLAGTSGKAEQFF. In DNA form, the CDR3 reads TGTGCCAGCAGTTTAGCGGGGACTAGCGGGAAGGCTGAGCAGTTCTTC.

This chain joins TRBV20-1 and TRBJ2-1, with a weak D call TRBD1 (5 bases). Trimming shortened V by 2 bases and J by 7 bases, and 12 bases separated the two germline ends. Germline CDR1 and CDR2: DFQATT and SNEGSKA (reference sequence). The CDR3 extends over 13 amino acids. The CDR3 spells CSARRGLGNEQFF. The CDR3, as DNA: TGCAGTGCTAGAAGGGGCTTGGGGAATGAGCAGTTCTTC.

This CDR3 reads CASSLGAGWNEQFF. The CDR3 DNA follows: TGTGCCAGCAGCTTGGGAGCTGGGTGGAATGAGCAGTTCTTC. The V and J genes are TRBV7-3 and TRBJ2-1, with D perhaps matching TRBD2 (5 bases). Germline V gives CDR1 SGHTA, CDR2 FQGTGA. This CDR3 has 14 residues. Trimming pared 3 bases from V and 7 bases from J, leaving 13 bases between.

This clonotype was observed a few times. The CDR3 loop is CASSPRDSWHYEQYF. In nucleotides, the CDR3 is TGTGCCAGCAGCCCTCGGGACAGCTGGCACTACGAGCAGTACTTC. The J gene is TRBJ2-5, the V gene TRBV9; 7 bases align to TRBD1. The last part of the DNA fits TRBJ2-7 better; the J call may be wrong. The CDR3 is 15 residues long. The germline V gene encodes CDR1 SGDLS and CDR2 YYNGEE.

This clonotype was observed a handful of times. V usage is TRBV6-1 and J usage is TRBJ1-2, with a tentative D call TRBD1 (5 bases). Germline V gives CDR1 MNHNS, CDR2 SASEGT. The V end was cut by 7 bases, the J end by 5 bases, with 11 bases between. This CDR3 has 12 amino acids. The DNA for the CDR3 is TGTGCCAGCAACGGGGACTCGTATGGCTACACCTTC. Its translation: CASNGDSYGYTF.